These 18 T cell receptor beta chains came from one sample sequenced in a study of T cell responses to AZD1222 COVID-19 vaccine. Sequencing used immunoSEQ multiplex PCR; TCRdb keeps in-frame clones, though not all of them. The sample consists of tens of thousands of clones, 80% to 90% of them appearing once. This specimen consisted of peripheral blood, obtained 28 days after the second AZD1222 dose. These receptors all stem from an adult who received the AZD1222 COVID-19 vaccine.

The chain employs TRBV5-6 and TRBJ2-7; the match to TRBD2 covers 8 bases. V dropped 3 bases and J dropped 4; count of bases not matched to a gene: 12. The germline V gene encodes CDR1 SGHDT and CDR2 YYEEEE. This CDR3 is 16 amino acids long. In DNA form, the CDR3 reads TGTGCCAGCAGCTCGGACGACCGTGGCGGGGGGTACGAGCAGTACTTC. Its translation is CASSSDDRGGGYEQYF.

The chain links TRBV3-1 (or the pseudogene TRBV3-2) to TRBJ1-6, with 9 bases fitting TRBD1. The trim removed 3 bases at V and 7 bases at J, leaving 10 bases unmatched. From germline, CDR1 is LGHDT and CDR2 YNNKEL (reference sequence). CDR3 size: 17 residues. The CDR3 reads CASSQLTGGVGNSPLHF. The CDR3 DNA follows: TGTGCCAGCAGCCAGCTAACAGGGGGCGTGGGGAATTCACCCCTCCACTTT.

CDR3 in DNA: TGTGCCGGTGGACTAGTGCGCGATGAGCAGTTCTTC. It codes for CAGGLVRDEQFF. The chain carries TRBV2 and TRBJ2-1; 7 nucleotides align to TRBD2. The CDR3 has 12 amino acids. Germline V lookup: CDR1 SNHLY, CDR2 FYNNEI. Trimming removed 11 bases from V and 8 bases from J; junction bases left unmatched: 9.

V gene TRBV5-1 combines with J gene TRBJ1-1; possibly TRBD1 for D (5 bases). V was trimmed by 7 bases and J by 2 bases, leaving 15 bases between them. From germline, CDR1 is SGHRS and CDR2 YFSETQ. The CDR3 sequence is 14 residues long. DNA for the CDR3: TGCGCCAGCCTACCCGGGACGCCAAACACTGAAGCTTTCTTT. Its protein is CASLPGTPNTEAFF. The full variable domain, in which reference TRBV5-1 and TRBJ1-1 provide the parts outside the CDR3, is KAGVTQTPRYLIKTRGQQVTLSCSPISGHRSVSWYQQTPGQGLQFLFEYFSETQRNKGNFPGRFSGRQFSNSRSEMNVSTLELGDSALYLCASLPGTPNTEAFFGQGTRLTVV.

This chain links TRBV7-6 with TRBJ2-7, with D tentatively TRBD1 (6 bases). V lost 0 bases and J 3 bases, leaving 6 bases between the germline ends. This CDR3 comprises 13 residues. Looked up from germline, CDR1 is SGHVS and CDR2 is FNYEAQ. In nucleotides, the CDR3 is TGTGCCAGCAGCTTAGCGGACAGCTACGAGCAGTACTTC. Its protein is CASSLADSYEQYF.

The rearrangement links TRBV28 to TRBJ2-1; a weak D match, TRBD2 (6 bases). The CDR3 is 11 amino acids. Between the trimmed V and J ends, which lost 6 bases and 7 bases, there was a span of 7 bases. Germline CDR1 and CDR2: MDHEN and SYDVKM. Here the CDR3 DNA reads TGTGCCAGCAGGGCGGGGAATGAGCAGTTCTTC. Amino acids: CASRAGNEQFF. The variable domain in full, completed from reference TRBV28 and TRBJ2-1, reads DVKVTQSSRYLVKRTGEKVFLECVQDMDHENMFWYRQDPGLGLRLIYFSYDVKMKEKGDIPEGYSVSREKKERFSLILESASTNQTSMYLCASRAGNEQFFGPGTRLTVL.

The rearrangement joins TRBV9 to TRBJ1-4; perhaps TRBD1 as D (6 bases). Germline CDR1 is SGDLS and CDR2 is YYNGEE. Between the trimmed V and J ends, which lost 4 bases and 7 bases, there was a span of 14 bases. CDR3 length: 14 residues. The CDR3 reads CASSTGQSGEKLFF. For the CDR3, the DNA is TGTGCCAGCAGCACCGGACAGTCTGGTGAAAAACTGTTTTTT.

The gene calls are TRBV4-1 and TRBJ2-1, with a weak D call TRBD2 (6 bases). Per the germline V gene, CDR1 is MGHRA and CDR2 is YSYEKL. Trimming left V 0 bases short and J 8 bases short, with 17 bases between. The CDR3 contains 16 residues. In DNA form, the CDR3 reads TGCGCCAGCAGCCAAGAGCGCGGGAAACATTTAGATGAGCAGTTCTTC. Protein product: CASSQERGKHLDEQFF.

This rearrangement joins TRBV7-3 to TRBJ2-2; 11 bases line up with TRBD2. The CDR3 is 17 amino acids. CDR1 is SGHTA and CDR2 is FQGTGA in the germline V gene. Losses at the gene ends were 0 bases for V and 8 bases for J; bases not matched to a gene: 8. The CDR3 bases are TGTGCCAGCAGCTTAACTAGCGGGAGGGCCCGGAATGGGGAGCTGTTTTTT. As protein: CASSLTSGRARNGELFF.

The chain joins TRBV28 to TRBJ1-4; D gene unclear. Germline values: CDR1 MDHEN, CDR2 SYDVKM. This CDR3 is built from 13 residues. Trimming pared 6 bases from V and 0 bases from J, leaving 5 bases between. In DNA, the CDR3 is TGTGCCAGCAGATTCCCAACTAATGAAAAACTGTTTTTT. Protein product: CASRFPTNEKLFF.

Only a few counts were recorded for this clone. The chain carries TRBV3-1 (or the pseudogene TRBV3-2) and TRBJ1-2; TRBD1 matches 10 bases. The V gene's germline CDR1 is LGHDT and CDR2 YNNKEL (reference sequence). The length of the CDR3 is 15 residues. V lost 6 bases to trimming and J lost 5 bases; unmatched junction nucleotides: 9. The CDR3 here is CASSPTTGGPYGYTF. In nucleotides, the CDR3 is TGTGCCAGCAGTCCAACGACAGGGGGCCCGTATGGCTACACCTTC.

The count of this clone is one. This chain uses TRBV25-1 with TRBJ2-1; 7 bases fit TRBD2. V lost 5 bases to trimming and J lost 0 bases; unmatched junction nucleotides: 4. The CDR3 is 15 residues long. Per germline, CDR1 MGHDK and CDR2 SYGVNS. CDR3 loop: CASSLPGGSYNEQFF. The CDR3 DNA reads TGTGCCAGCAGTCTTCCGGGAGGCTCCTACAATGAGCAGTTCTTC.

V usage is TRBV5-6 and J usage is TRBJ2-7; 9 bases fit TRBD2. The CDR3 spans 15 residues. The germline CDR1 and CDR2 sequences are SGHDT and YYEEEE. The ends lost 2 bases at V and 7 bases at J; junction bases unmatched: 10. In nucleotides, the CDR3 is TGTGCCAGCAGCTTAGCTAGCGGGATCATGGGGGAGCAGTACTTC. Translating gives CASSLASGIMGEQYF. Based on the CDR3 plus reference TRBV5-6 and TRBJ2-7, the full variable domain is DAGVTQSPTHLIKTRGQQVTLRCSPKSGHDTVSWYQQALGQGPQFIFQYYEEEERQRGNFPDRFSGHQFPNYSSELNVNALLLGDSALYLCASSLASGIMGEQYFGPGTRLTVT.

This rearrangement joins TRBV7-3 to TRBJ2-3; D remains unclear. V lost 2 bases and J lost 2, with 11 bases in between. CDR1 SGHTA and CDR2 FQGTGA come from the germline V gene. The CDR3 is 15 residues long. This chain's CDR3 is CASSLAGGSTDTQYF. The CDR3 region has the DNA TGTGCCAGCAGCTTAGCCGGTGGTTCCACAGATACGCAGTATTTT.

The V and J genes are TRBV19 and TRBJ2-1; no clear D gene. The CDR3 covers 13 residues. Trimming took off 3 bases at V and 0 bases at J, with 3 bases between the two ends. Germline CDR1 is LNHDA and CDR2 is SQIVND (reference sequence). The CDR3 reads CASSISSYNEQFF. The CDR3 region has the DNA TGTGCCAGTAGTATCAGCTCCTACAATGAGCAGTTCTTC.

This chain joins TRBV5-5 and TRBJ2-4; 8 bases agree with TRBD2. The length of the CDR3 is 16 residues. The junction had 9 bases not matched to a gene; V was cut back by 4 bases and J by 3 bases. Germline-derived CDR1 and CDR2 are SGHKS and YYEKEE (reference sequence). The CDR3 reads CASSHQRELVKNIQYF. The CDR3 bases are TGTGCCAGCAGCCATCAGCGGGAGCTTGTCAAAAACATTCAGTACTTC.

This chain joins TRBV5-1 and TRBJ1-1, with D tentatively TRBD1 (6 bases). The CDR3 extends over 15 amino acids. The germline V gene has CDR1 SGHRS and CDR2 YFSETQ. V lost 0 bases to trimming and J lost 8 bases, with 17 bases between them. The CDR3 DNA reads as TGCGCCAGCAGCTTGGCCAGTCAGACGGGGGCCGAAGCTTTCTTT. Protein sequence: CASSLASQTGAEAFF.

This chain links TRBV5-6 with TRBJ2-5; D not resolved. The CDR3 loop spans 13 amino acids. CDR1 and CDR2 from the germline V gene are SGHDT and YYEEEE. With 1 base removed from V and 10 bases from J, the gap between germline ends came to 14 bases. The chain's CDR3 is CASSLSSARIQYF. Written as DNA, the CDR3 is TGTGCCAGCAGCTTGTCGTCCGCTAGAATCCAGTACTTC.